This entry lists 3 T cell receptor beta chains sequenced from one sample in a study of CD8+ T cells in alopecia areata. Treatment indicated: oral pan-JAK inhibitor, 5-10 mg twice daily. Extracted RNA was reverse transcribed, and the resulting cDNA served as sequencing template. Only in-frame clones appear in the TCRdb table, and some are missing; sequencing was by immunoSEQ multiplex PCR. The sample records 80,000 or so clones, around 61% being singletons. Sequenced material: CD8+ T cells sorted from blood, taken at week 24, from a patient treated with tofacitinib. All receptors come from a human donor with alopecia areata.

The chain recombines TRBV5-6 with TRBJ1-1; TRBD1 might be the D (5 bases). The CDR3 spans 15 residues. V was shortened by 4 bases and J by 1 base, with 14 bases between the two germline ends. Germline CDR1 reads SGHDT; CDR2 reads YYEEEE. In DNA form, the CDR3 reads TGTGCCAGCAGCCAACCAACTACAGGGAACACTGAAGCTTTCTTT. The encoded protein is CASSQPTTGNTEAFF.

The chain joins TRBV7-2 to TRBJ2-1; 13 bases fit TRBD2. Germline values: CDR1 SGHTA, CDR2 FQGNSA. This CDR3 has 15 residues. V lost 5 bases to trimming and J lost 4 bases; unmatched junction nucleotides: 2. CDR3 sequence reads: CASSLLAGGYNEQFF. CDR3 nucleotides: TGTGCCAGCAGCCTACTAGCGGGGGGGTACAATGAGCAGTTCTTC.

This clone occurred once. V gene TRBV2 combines with J gene TRBJ2-7, with D uncertain. V lost 5 bases and J 0 bases, leaving 11 bases between the germline ends. The CDR3 length is 14 residues. Germline V gene lookup returns CDR1 SNHLY and CDR2 FYNNEI. The CDR3 coding sequence is TGTGCCAGCAGTCAGACGGGCAGCTCCTACGAGCAGTACTTC. Translated: CASSQTGSSYEQYF.